This T cell receptor (beta chain) was sequenced in a study of control samples from healthy donors and cancer patients. Sequencing was performed with immunoSEQ multiplex PCR; in TCRdb, only in-frame clones are kept and a portion is missing. There are around 170,000 clones in the sample; about 90% occur only once, and 0.65% to 0.85% lies in the top ten. This CDR3 has 15 amino acids. Germline values: CDR1 MNHNS, CDR2 SASEGT. V dropped 3 bases and J dropped 2 bases, with 11 bases sitting between them. This receptor was obtained from a woman aged 25 to 45 in good health. The sequenced sample was blood. The genes are TRBV6-1 and TRBJ1-5, with D perhaps matching TRBD1 (5 bases). CDR3 residues: CASSEARGGNQPQHF. The CDR3 nucleotides are TGTGCCAGCAGTGAGGCCCGGGGGGGCAATCAGCCCCAGCATTTT.